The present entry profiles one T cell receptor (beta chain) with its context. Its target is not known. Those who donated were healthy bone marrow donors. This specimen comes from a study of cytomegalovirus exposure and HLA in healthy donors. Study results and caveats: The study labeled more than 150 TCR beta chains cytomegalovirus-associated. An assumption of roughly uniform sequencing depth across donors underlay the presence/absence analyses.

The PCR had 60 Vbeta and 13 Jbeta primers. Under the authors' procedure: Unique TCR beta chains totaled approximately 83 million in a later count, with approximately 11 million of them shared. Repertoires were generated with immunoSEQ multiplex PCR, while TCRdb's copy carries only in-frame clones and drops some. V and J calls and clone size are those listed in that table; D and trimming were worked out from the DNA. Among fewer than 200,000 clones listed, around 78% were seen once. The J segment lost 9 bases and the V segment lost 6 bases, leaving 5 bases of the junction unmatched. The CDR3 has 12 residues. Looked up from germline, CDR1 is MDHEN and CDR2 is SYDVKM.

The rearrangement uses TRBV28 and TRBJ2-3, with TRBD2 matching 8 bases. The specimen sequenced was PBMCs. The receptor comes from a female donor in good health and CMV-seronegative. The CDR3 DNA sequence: TGTGCCAGCAGCCGACTAGCGCGAACGCAGTATTTT. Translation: CASSRLARTQYF.